These T cell receptor beta chains were read from a single sample in a study of identical twins. MiXCR, applied by TCRdb to the 5' RACE reads, yields one record per CDR3 protein. The table shows about 790,000 distinct CDR3 sequences, with 15% to 20% occurring only once. These same records also appear under a second study, on T cells expressing NK-cell markers.

Material for sequencing was PBMCs. These receptors were collected from a woman aged 18-29 years in good health. CDR3s include the opening cysteine and the closing phenylalanine or tryptophan. D genes are given only for firm matches. Size is omitted from some rows. Given values are once, few, many or a class for expanded clones.

few,TRBJ2-5,-,TRBV7-2,TGTGCCAGCAGCCGAAACTACCTACAACAAGAGACCCAGTACTTC,CASSRNYLQQETQYF
few,TRBJ2-7,TRBD2,TRBV25-1,TGTGCCAGCAGTGAACTTGGGGGGGTTACCTACGAGCAGTACTTC,CASSELGGVTYEQYF
few,TRBJ2-7,TRBD2,TRBV7-2,TGTGCCAGCGTCCCCAGGACTAGCGGGGGTAACTCCTACGAGCAGTACTTC,CASVPRTSGGNSYEQYF
-,TRBJ1-2,-,TRBV12-3/TRBV12-4,TGTGCCAGTTGGTCCAGGGTAGGCTATGGCTACACCTTC,CASWSRVGYGYTF
-,TRBJ1-2,TRBD1,TRBV10-3,TGTGCCATCAGCGTAGGGGACAGTGTGGACGGCTACACCTTC,CAISVGDSVDGYTF
few,TRBJ2-2,TRBD2,TRBV6-2/TRBV6-3,TGTGCCAGCAGCTTCCCGGGACTAGCGGGAGTCCGGACCGGGGAGCTGTTTTTT,CASSFPGLAGVRTGELFF
-,TRBJ2-3,-,TRBV2,TGTGCCAGCTACAGGGCGATCACAGATACGCAGTATTTT,CASYRAITDTQYF
-,TRBJ2-7,-,TRBV4-3,TGCGCCAGCAGCCAAGAGGCGCGACAGTCCTACGAGCAGTACTTC,CASSQEARQSYEQYF
-,TRBJ2-3,-,TRBV5-1,TGCGCCAGCAGCCCTAACGGGCCAGATACGCAGTATTTT,CASSPNGPDTQYF
few,TRBJ2-2,TRBD2,TRBV24-1,TGTGCCACCAGTGATTTTAGGACTAGCGGGAGGAACACCGGGGAGCTGTTTTTT,CATSDFRTSGRNTGELFF
-,TRBJ2-2,-,TRBV19,TGTGCCAGTAGTCTCGAGATAGGGTTTTTGGGGACGCTGTTTTTT,CASSLEIGFLGTLFF
-,TRBJ1-6,-,TRBV2,TGTGCCAGCAAGGGCGGCGGCCGAGGGTCACCCCTCCACTTT,CASKGGGRGSPLHF
few,TRBJ2-7,-,TRBV7-9,TGTGCCAGCAGCCGTCAGAGCGAGCAGTACTTC,CASSRQSEQYF
once,TRBJ2-7,-,TRBV20-1,TGCAGTGCTACTACAGGTCCCCTAAGCTCCTACGAGCAGTACTTC,CSATTGPLSSYEQYF
few,TRBJ2-7,TRBD1,TRBV12-3/TRBV12-4,TGTGCCAGCAGGCCTTTGGGGGAGACAGGGGGCGCGAAAGAGCAGTACTTC,CASRPLGETGGAKEQYF
-,TRBJ2-7,TRBD2,TRBV6-5,TGTGCCAGCAGTTTTTGGGTGGCTAGCGGTTCGTACGAGCAGTACTTC,CASSFWVASGSYEQYF
-,TRBJ2-1,-,TRBV20-1,TGCAGTGCTAGAGGGCTAGGTTTAGGGAATGAGCAGTTCTTC,CSARGLGLGNEQFF
-,TRBJ2-1,-,TRBV12-3/TRBV12-4,TGTGCCAGCAGTTTTACGACAATAGGCGAGCAGTTCTTC,CASSFTTIGEQFF
few,TRBJ2-1,-,TRBV9,TGTGCCAGCAGCGTCCTTACGGGTGAGCAGTTCTTC,CASSVLTGEQFF
few,TRBJ2-1,-,TRBV20-1,TGCATGACCAGAACGCGTGACTACAATGAGCAGTTCTTC,CMTRTRDYNEQFF
-,TRBJ1-2,-,TRBV20-1,TGCAGTGCTAGAGCGGCCAATCCTGGTTCTCCGGGGGGCTACACCTTC,CSARAANPGSPGGYTF
-,TRBJ1-1,TRBD1,TRBV9,TGTGCCAGCAGCAGCAAACCGGGACAGACTTTCATGAACACTGAAGCTTTCTTT,CASSSKPGQTFMNTEAFF
few,TRBJ2-1,-,TRBV5-6,TGTGCCAGCAGCCCCGCGCCGCCCCGGTTCAATGAGCAGTTCTTC,CASSPAPPRFNEQFF